Presented here are 29 T cell receptor beta chains from one specimen sequenced in a study of T cells in Graves' hyperthyroidism and ophthalmopathy. Template material for amplifying TCR beta CDR3 regions consisted of RNA transcripts. Primed by the HTBI set, a first-round RT-PCR was run on the TCR CDR3. TCRdb recomputed calls from the multiplex PCR reads with MiXCR, one row per CDR3 protein. The table lists more than 550,000 distinct CDR3 sequences, about 45% of them singletons, with under 8% in the top ten. Sequences were obtained from peripheral blood or thyroid tissue (not recorded which). These receptors were obtained from an adult man with Graves' disease, either hyperthyroidism or ophthalmopathy (not recorded which).

This clonotype came up many times. J is TRBJ1-2 and V is TRBV10-3; 8 bases fit TRBD1. Germline CDR1 reads ENHRY; CDR2 reads SYGVKD. CDR3 length: 15 residues. J was trimmed by 6 bases and V by 6 bases; bases with no gene match: 12. The CDR3 reads CAISLGQGITDGYTF. The DNA of the CDR3 is TGTGCCATCAGCCTCGGACAGGGCATAACCGATGGCTACACCTTC.

As to this clonotype: A read error is likely, as this CDR3 ends without the conserved phenylalanine or tryptophan. The limits of the CDR3 on the DNA are not certain, so only TCRdb's listed CDR3 is given. V is TRBV7-3 and J is TRBJ1-2. Germline V gives CDR1 SGHTA, CDR2 FQGTGA. The CDR3 comprises 8 residues, both ends counted. Here the CDR3 reads CASSLTVT.

This clonotype was detected only a few times. The CDR3 here is CASSSTEHGYGYTF. The CDR3 DNA reads as TGTGCCAGCAGCTCGACAGAGCACGGCTATGGCTACACCTTC. The J gene is TRBJ1-2, the V gene TRBV7-9; TRBD1 might be the D (5 bases). V lost 4 bases to trimming and J lost 4 bases, with 13 bases between them. The length of the CDR3 is 14 residues. CDR1 and CDR2 from the germline V gene are SEHNR and FQNEAQ (reference sequence). The full variable domain, rest sourced from reference TRBV7-9 and TRBJ1-2, is DTGVSQNPRHKITKRGQNVTFRCDPISEHNRLYWYRQTLGQGPEFLTYFQNEAQLEKSRLLSDRFSAERPKGSFSTLEIQRTEQGDSAMYLCASSSTEHGYGYTFGSGTRLTVV.

In DNA form, the CDR3 reads TGTGCCAGCAGTCCGGGGACGGCGGGGAGCTACGAGCAGTACTTC. It yields the protein CASSPGTAGSYEQYF. This rearrangement joins TRBV7-9 to TRBJ2-7, with D possibly matching TRBD2 (6 bases). Germline-derived CDR1 and CDR2 are SEHNR and FQNEAQ (reference sequence). The CDR3 runs 15 residues. V lost 6 bases and J 3 bases, leaving 18 bases between the germline ends.

The chain joins TRBV19 to TRBJ1-5, with 9 bases matching TRBD1. The J segment lost 0 bases and the V segment lost 9 bases, leaving 9 bases of the junction unmatched. CDR1 and CDR2 from the germline V gene are LNHDA and SQIVND (reference sequence). The CDR3 contains 16 residues. The CDR3 here is CASSTQTGGSNQPQHF. CDR3 DNA: TGTGCCAGCAGCACCCAGACAGGGGGTAGCAATCAGCCCCAGCATTTT.

The V call is TRBV20-1, the J call TRBJ1-4; D may be TRBD1 (5 bases). Trimming stripped 6 bases from V and 8 bases from J, with 16 bases between. This CDR3 spans 13 amino acids. Germline CDR1 is DFQATT and CDR2 is SNEGSKA (reference sequence). In DNA, the CDR3 is TGCAGTGCCTACGACAGTGAAGGGGAAAAACTGTTTTTT. This codes for CSAYDSEGEKLFF.

The CDR3 spells CSARIRGTQYF. The DNA for the CDR3 is TGCAGTGCGCGTATTCGAGGGACCCAGTACTTC. The chain is built from TRBV20-1 and TRBJ2-5; D uncertain. Germline loops: CDR1 DFQATT, CDR2 SNEGSKA (reference sequence). Trimming took off 6 bases at V and 7 bases at J, with 12 bases between the two ends. The CDR3 has 11 residues.

This clonotype was detected many times. The chain recombines TRBV2 with TRBJ1-5; D may be TRBD1 (6 bases). Germline CDR1 reads SNHLY; CDR2 reads FYNNEI. CDR3 length equals 15 residues. Trimming removed 6 bases at V and 3 bases at J, with 15 bases between. The CDR3 nucleotides are TGTGCCAGCAGGTCGGGGGCCGGAAACAATCAGCCCCAGCATTTT. Its protein product is CASRSGAGNNQPQHF.

As regards this clonotype: The junction differs from germline at one of its ends, possibly a read error. The chain couples TRBV7-8 to TRBJ2-2; D is possibly TRBD2 (5 bases). Germline CDR1 is SGHVS and CDR2 is FQNEAQ. The CDR3 consists of 15 residues. DNA for the CDR3: TGTGCCAGCAGCTTAGCCCTGGCGAACACCGGGGAGCTGTCTTGG. Protein sequence: CASSLALANTGELSW.

As concerns this clonotype: An end of the junction does not agree with germline; a read error may underlie this. The V gene is TRBV7-2, the J gene TRBJ1-3, with D perhaps matching TRBD1 (5 bases). Germline V gene sequence: CDR1 SGHTA, CDR2 FQGNSA. The CDR3 loop spans 12 amino acids. The CDR3 bases are TGTGCCAGCAGCCAGGCAGGGAACACCACATATTTT. This encodes CASSQAGNTTYF.

The chain uses TRBV19 and TRBJ1-4; tentative D call: TRBD1 (5 bases). The ends were cut back, 6 bases at V and 0 bases at J, with 14 bases in the middle. There are 16 residues in the CDR3. The germline CDR1 and CDR2 sequences are LNHDA and SQIVND (reference sequence). In nucleotides, the CDR3 is TGTGCCAGTAGAGGCATCGGGACCGCAACTAATGAAAAACTGTTTTTT. This gives the protein CASRGIGTATNEKLFF.

This clonotype was counted many times. The J gene is TRBJ2-7, the V gene TRBV7-9, with D possibly TRBD2 on 6 matching bases. Germline CDR1 is SEHNR and CDR2 is FQNEAQ (reference sequence). This CDR3 has 14 amino acids. Deletions cut 4 bases from V and 3 bases from J, with 13 bases between. The CDR3 here is CASSSRDWSYEQYF. Here the CDR3 DNA reads TGTGCCAGCAGCTCCCGGGACTGGAGCTACGAGCAGTACTTC.

J is TRBJ2-7 and V is TRBV20-1, with D tentatively TRBD1 (8 bases). Trimming took 3 bases from V and 5 from J, leaving 17 bases between them. The CDR3 loop spans 14 amino acids. Per germline, CDR1 DFQATT and CDR2 SNEGSKA (reference sequence). CDR3 nucleotides: TGCAGTGCTAGGAACAGGGGGGGGCCTAACGAGCAGTACTTC. Its translation: CSARNRGGPNEQYF.

Concerning this clonotype: Since a much larger clone is just one base distant, this may be a read error. The chain carries TRBV24-1 and TRBJ2-7; a weak D match, TRBD1 (5 bases). The CDR3 runs to 13 residues. Germline V lookup: CDR1 KGHDR, CDR2 SFDVKD. The CDR3 nucleotides are TGTGCCACCGCGGCAGGGCCGGGCTACGGGCAGTACTTC. This encodes CATAAGPGYGQYF.

The CDR3 DNA reads TGTGCCAGCAGGGGCGCAGGGGATTCCTATGGCTACACCTTC. Protein sequence: CASRGAGDSYGYTF. The rearrangement links TRBV12-3 or TRBV12-4 to TRBJ1-2, with D possibly being TRBD1 (6 bases). The CDR3 loop spans 14 amino acids. V was pared by 6 bases and J by 4 bases, with 15 bases between.

This clonotype was detected only a few times. The CDR3 protein is CSVEGPAETQYF. DNA for the CDR3: TGCAGCGTTGAAGGGCCAGCAGAGACCCAGTACTTC. J is TRBJ2-5 and V is TRBV29-1; D is unclear. Trimming removed 1 base at V and 4 bases at J, with 7 bases between. Germline V CDR1 and CDR2: SQVTM, ANQGSEA. CDR3 length: 12 residues.

The sample holds a few counts of this clonotype. The DNA of the CDR3 is TGCAGTGCTAGAGATGGAGCGGCGGGGGGTGTCACTGAAGCTTTCTTT. The encoded protein is CSARDGAAGGVTEAFF. J is TRBJ1-1 and V is TRBV20-1; the D gene is possibly TRBD1 (5 bases). V lost 0 bases to trimming and J lost 4 bases, with 18 bases between them. Per germline, CDR1 DFQATT and CDR2 SNEGSKA (reference sequence). This CDR3 spans 16 amino acids.

This clonotype was counted at least ten times. The chain joins TRBV7-9 to TRBJ2-5; D is perhaps TRBD1 (6 bases). Trimming took 1 base from V and 4 from J, leaving 10 bases between them. This CDR3 has 14 amino acids. Germline V gives CDR1 SEHNR, CDR2 FQNEAQ (reference sequence). CDR3 DNA sequence: TGTGCCAGCAGCTTAGACAGGGCCCGAGAGACCCAGTACTTC. This codes for CASSLDRARETQYF.

The rearrangement links TRBV19 to TRBJ1-1; TRBD1 agrees at 10 bases. Germline assignment: CDR1 LNHDA and CDR2 SQIVND (reference sequence). This CDR3 is 14 amino acids long. V lost 9 bases to trimming and J lost 7 bases; unmatched junction nucleotides: 11. The CDR3 sequence: CASIRQGAGDEAFF. The CDR3 region has the DNA TGTGCCAGCATCCGACAGGGGGCCGGGGATGAAGCTTTCTTT.

The J gene is TRBJ2-2, the V gene TRBV9, with 11 positions matching TRBD1. The junction had 5 bases not matched to a gene; V was cut back by 0 bases and J by 7 bases. Germline-derived CDR1 and CDR2 are SGDLS and YYNGEE. This CDR3 has 16 residues. The CDR3 reads CASSVAGQGASGELFF. CDR3 DNA sequence: TGTGCCAGCAGCGTAGCCGGACAGGGGGCTAGCGGGGAGCTGTTTTTT.

V usage is TRBV7-2 and J usage is TRBJ2-2; D not certain. CDR1 is SGHTA and CDR2 is FQGNSA in the germline V gene. V was cut by 11 bases and J by 3 bases, with 10 bases left in between. This CDR3 contains 12 residues. In DNA, the CDR3 is TGTGCCGGCCAAGGGTACACCGGGGAGCTGTTTTTT. As protein: CAGQGYTGELFF.

The chain joins TRBV7-9 to TRBJ2-3; 8 bases agree with TRBD2. From germline, CDR1 is SEHNR and CDR2 FQNEAQ (reference sequence). V shed 5 bases, J shed 5 bases, and the junction held 15 bases outside the gene matches. There are 17 residues in the CDR3. The CDR3, as DNA: TGTGCCAGCAGCCTACCGTCGTCGGGAGGGATGTTAGATACGCAGTATTTT. This gives the protein CASSLPSSGGMLDTQYF.

This chain links TRBV11-1 with TRBJ2-7, with 7 positions matching TRBD1. V lost 3 bases, J lost 2 bases, and 7 bases stayed unmatched. The CDR3 sequence is 15 residues long. Germline loops: CDR1 SGHAT, CDR2 FQDESV (reference sequence). CDR3 in DNA: TGTGCCAGCAGCTTCCGGGACAGCCGCACCTACGAGCAGTACTTC. This encodes CASSFRDSRTYEQYF. The whole variable domain, remainder taken from reference TRBV11-1 and TRBJ2-7, is EAEVAQSPRYKITEKSQAVAFWCDPISGHATLYWYRQILGQGPELLVQFQDESVVDDSQLPKDRFSAERLKGVDSTLKIQPAELGDSAMYLCASSFRDSRTYEQYFGPGTRLTVT.

This clonotype was picked up many times. The chain has TRBV2 and TRBJ1-1; possibly TRBD1 for D (5 bases). The CDR3 has 12 residues. The V gene's germline CDR1 is SNHLY and CDR2 FYNNEI. V was clipped by 6 bases and J by 5 bases, with 10 bases between them. The CDR3 loop is CASSRGDTEAFF. CDR3 in DNA: TGTGCCAGCAGCCGAGGGGATACTGAAGCTTTCTTT.

The chain combines TRBV25-1 with TRBJ1-6; 8 nucleotides match TRBD1. Germline loops: CDR1 MGHDK, CDR2 SYGVNS. This CDR3 has 13 residues. CDR3 nucleotides: TGTGCTAGGGGGACAGGAGCAAATTCACCCCTCCACTTT. Its translation is CARGTGANSPLHF. Filled out from reference TRBV25-1 and TRBJ1-6, the complete variable domain reads EADIYQTPRYLVIGTGKKITLECSQTMGHDKMYWYQQDPGMELHLIHYSYGVNSTEKGDLSSESTVSRIRTEHFPLTLESARPSHTSQYLCARGTGANSPLHFGNGTRLTVT.

The V call is TRBV4-3, the J call TRBJ1-6; 8 bases are a match to TRBD1. Per the germline V gene, CDR1 is LGHNA and CDR2 is YSLEER. V shed 1 base and J 7 bases; nucleotides not matched to a gene: 6. This CDR3 region has 16 residues. CDR3 protein: CASSQVGRGPNSPLHF. CDR3 DNA: TGCGCCAGCAGCCAAGTAGGCAGGGGGCCCAATTCACCCCTCCACTTT.

V and J are TRBV29-1 and TRBJ1-1; 7 bases fit TRBD1. V lost 2 bases, J lost 3 bases, and 9 bases stayed unmatched. CDR1 and CDR2 from the germline V gene are SQVTM and ANQGSEA. The CDR3 runs to 15 residues. CDR3 protein: CSVESPGQPHTEAFF. The CDR3 DNA reads as TGCAGCGTTGAAAGCCCGGGACAGCCACACACTGAAGCTTTCTTT.

The rearrangement links TRBV19 to TRBJ1-5, with D perhaps TRBD1 (5 bases). CDR1 is LNHDA, CDR2 SQIVND, per germline (reference sequence). The CDR3 sequence is 16 residues long. Deletions cut 6 bases from V and 2 bases from J, with 17 bases between. The CDR3 sequence: CASSPRGVERNQPQHF. As DNA, the CDR3 is TGTGCCAGTAGCCCTCGGGGGGTTGAACGCAATCAGCCCCAGCATTTT.

With respect to this clonotype: The germline gene is not matched at one end of the junction; a read error may be the cause. The chain uses TRBV25-1 and TRBJ1-1, with 8 bases that match TRBD1. The CDR3 spans 17 residues. The germline V gene encodes CDR1 MGHDK and CDR2 SYGVNS. CDR3 in amino acids: CASSPGTGFYLNTEAFF. The CDR3 DNA reads as TGCGCCAGCAGCCCCGGGACAGGATTTTATTTGAACACTGAAGCTTTCTTT.